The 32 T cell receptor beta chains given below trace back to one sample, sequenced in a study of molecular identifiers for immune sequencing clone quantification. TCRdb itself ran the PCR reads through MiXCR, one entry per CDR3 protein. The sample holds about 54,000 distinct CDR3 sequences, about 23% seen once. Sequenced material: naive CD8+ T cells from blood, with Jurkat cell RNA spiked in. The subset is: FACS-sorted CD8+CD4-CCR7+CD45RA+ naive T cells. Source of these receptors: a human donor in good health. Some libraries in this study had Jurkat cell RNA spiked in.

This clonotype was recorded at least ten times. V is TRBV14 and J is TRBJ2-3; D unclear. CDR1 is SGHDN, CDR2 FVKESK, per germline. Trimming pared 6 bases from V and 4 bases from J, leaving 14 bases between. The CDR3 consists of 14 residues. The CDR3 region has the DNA TGTGCCAGCAGTCGGCCCTCGTCAGCAGATACGCAGTATTTT. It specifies CASSRPSSADTQYF.

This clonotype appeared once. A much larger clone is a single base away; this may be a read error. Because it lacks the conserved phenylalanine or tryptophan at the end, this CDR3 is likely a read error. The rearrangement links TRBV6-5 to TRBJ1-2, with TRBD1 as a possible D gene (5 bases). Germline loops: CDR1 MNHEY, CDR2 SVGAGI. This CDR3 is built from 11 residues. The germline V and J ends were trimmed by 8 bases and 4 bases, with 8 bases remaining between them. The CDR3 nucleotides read TGTGCCAGCGGGGGATTCTATGGCTACACCCTC. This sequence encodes CASGGFYGYTL.

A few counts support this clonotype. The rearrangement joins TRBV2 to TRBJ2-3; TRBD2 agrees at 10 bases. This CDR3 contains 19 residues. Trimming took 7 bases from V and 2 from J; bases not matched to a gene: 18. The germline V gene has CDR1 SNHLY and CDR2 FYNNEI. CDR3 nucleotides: TGTGCCAGCACCCAAACCTCCCCACTAGCGGGACTGGTCACAGATACGCAGTATTTT. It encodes CASTQTSPLAGLVTDTQYF.

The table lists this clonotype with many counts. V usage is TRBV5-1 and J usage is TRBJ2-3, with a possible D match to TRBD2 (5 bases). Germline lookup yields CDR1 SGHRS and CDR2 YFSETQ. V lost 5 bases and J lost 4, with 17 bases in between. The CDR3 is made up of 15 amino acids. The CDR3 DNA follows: TGCGCCAGCAGGATTGGTGGGAGTGAGGCAGATACGCAGTATTTT. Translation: CASRIGGSEADTQYF.

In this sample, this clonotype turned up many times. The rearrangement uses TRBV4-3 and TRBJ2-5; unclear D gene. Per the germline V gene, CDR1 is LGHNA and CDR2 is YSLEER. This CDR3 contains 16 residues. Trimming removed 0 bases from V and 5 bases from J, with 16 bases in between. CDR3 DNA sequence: TGCGCCAGCAGCCAAGATCCCTTGTTAGGTCTTGAGACCCAGTACTTC. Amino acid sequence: CASSQDPLLGLETQYF.

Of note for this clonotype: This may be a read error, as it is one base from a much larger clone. The chain's CDR3 is CASEGGTTDTQYF. The CDR3 DNA is TGTGCCAGTGAGGGTGGGACAACAGATACGCAGTATTTT. This chain uses TRBV6-2 or TRBV6-3 with TRBJ2-3, with D tentatively TRBD1 (6 bases). The CDR3 length is 13 residues. V shed 9 bases and J shed 3 bases, with 13 bases lying between them. Germline CDR1 MNHEY, CDR2 SVGEGT.

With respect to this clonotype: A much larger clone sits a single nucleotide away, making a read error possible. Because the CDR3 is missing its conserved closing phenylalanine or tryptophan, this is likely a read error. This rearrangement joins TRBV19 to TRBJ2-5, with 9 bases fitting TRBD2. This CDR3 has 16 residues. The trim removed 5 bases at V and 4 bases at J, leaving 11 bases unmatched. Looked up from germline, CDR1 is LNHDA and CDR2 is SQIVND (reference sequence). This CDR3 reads CASSPTTGLARETQYL. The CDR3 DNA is TGTGCCAGTAGTCCGACCACGGGACTAGCTAGAGAGACCCAGTACCTC.

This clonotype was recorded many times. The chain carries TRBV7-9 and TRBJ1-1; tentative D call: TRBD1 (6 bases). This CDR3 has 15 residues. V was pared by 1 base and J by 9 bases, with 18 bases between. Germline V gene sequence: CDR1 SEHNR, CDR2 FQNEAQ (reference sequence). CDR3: CASSLVQYGGAKAFF. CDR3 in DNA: TGTGCCAGCAGCTTAGTACAGTATGGGGGGGCGAAAGCTTTCTTT.

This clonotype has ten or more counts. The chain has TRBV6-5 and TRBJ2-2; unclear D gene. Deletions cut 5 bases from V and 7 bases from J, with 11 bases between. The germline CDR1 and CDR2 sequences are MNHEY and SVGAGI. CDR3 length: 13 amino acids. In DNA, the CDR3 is TGTGCCAGCAGTCCCGTCACGGGCGGGGAGCTGTTTTTT. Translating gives CASSPVTGGELFF.

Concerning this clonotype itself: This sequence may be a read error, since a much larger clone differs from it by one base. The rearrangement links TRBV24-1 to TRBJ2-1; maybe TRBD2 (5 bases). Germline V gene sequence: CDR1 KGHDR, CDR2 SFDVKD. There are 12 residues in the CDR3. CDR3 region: CATSSGYNVQFF. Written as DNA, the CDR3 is TGTGCCACCAGTAGCGGTTACAATGTGCAGTTCTTC.

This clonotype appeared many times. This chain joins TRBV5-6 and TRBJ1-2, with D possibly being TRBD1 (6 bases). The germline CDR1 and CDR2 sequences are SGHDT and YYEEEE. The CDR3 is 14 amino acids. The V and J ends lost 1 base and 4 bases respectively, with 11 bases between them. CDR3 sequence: CASSLRRGSYGYTF. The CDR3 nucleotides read TGTGCCAGCAGCTTGCGGAGGGGGAGCTATGGCTACACCTTC.

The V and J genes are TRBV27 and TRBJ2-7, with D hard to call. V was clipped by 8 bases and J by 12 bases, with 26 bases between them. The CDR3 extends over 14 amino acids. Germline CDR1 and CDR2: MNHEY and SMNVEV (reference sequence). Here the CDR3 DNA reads TGTGCCAGCCGTCCGTTGGGGTCTGCGTCCGCGCCGTACTTC. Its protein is CASRPLGSASAPYF.

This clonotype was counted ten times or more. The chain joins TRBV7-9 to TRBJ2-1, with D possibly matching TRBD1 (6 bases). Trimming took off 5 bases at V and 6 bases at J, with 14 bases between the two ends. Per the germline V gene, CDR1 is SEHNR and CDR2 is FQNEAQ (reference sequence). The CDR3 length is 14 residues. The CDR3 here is CASSPPDRVNEQFF. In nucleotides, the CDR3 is TGTGCCAGCAGCCCCCCGGACAGAGTCAATGAGCAGTTCTTC.

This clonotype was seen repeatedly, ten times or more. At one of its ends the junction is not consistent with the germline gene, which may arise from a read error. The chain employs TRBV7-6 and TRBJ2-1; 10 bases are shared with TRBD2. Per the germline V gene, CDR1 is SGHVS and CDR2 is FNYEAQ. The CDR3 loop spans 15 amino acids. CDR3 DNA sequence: TGTGCCAGCAGCCTAGCGGGGGTTCCCCAGAATGAGCAGTTCTTC. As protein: CASSLAGVPQNEQFF.

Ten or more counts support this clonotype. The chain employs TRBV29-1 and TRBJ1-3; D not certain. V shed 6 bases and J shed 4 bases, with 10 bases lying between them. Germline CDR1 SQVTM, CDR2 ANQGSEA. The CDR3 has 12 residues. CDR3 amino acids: CSVPGLGNTIYF. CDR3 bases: TGCAGCGTCCCCGGGTTGGGAAACACCATATATTTT.

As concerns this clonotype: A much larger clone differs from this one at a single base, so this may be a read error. For the CDR3, the DNA is TGTGCCAGCAGCACACTGCTAGCGGGAGAGGCCTACGAGCATTACTTC. Its protein product is CASSTLLAGEAYEHYF. The chain recombines TRBV13 with TRBJ2-7; TRBD2 matches 10 bases. Per germline, CDR1 PRHDT and CDR2 FYEKMQ (reference sequence). The CDR3 consists of 16 residues.

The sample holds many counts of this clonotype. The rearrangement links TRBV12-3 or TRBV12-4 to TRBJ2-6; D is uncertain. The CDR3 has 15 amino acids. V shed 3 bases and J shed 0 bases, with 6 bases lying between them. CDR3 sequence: CASSFRVSGANVLTF. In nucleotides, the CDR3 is TGTGCCAGCAGTTTTCGGGTCTCTGGGGCCAACGTCCTGACTTTC.

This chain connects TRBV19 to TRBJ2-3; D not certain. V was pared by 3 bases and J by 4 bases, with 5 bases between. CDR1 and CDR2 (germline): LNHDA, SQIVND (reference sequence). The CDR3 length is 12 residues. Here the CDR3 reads CASSIISDTQYF. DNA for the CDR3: TGTGCCAGTAGTATTATCTCAGATACGCAGTATTTT.

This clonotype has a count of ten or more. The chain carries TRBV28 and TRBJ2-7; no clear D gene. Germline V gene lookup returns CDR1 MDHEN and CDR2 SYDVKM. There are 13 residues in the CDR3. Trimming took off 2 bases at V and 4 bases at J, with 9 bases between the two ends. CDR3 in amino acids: CASSLLGSYEQYF. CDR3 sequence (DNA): TGTGCCAGCAGTTTACTGGGGTCTTACGAGCAGTACTTC.

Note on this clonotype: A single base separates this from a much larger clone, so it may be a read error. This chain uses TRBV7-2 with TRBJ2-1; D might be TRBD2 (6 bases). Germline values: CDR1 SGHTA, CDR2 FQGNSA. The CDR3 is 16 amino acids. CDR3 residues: CASSLIGGLVYDEQFF. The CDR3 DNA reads TGTGCCAGCAGCCTAATTGGGGGACTGGTCTACGATGAGCAGTTCTTC.

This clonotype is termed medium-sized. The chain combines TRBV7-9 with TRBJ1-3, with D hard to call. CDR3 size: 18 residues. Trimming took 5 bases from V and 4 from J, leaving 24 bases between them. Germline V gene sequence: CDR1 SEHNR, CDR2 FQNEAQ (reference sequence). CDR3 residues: CASSRTILDQVGGNTIYF. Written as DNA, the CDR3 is TGTGCCAGCAGCCGAACGATACTTGATCAGGTCGGCGGAAACACCATATATTTT.

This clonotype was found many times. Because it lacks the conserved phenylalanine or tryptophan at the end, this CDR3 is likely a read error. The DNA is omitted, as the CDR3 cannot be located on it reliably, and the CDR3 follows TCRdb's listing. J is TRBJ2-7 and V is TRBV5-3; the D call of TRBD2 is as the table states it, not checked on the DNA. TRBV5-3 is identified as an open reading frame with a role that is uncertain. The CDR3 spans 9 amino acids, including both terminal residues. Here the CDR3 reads CASNWRAPI.

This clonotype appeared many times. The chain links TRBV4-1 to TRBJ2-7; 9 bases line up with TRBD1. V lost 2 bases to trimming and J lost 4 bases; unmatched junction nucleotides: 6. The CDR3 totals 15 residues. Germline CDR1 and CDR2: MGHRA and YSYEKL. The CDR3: CASSQKMGQGYEQYF. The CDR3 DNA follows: TGCGCCAGCAGCCAAAAAATGGGACAGGGTTACGAGCAGTACTTC.

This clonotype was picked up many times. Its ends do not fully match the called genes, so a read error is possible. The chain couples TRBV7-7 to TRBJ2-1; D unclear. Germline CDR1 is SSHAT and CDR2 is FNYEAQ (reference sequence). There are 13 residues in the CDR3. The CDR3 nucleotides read TGTGCTAGCAGCGACCCGACATTCAATGAGCAGTTCTTC. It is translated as CASSDPTFNEQFF.

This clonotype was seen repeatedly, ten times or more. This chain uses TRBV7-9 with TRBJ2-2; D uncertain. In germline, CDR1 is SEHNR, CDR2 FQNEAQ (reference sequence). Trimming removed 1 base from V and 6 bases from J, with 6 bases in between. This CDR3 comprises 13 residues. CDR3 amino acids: CASSLDSPGELFF. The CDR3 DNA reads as TGTGCCAGCAGCTTAGACAGCCCCGGGGAGCTGTTTTTT.

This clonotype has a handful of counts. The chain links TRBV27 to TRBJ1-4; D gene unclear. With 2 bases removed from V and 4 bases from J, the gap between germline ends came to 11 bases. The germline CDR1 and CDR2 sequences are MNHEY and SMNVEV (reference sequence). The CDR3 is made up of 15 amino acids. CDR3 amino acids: CASSLMAAGNEKLFF. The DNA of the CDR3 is TGTGCCAGCAGTTTAATGGCAGCGGGTAATGAAAAACTGTTTTTT.

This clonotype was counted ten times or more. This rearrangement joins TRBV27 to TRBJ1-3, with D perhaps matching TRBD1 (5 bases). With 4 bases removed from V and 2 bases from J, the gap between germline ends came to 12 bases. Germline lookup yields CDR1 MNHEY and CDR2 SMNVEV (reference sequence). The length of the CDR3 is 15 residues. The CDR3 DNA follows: TGTGCCAGCAGTTCTACTGACAGCCCTGGAAACACCATATATTTT. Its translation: CASSSTDSPGNTIYF.

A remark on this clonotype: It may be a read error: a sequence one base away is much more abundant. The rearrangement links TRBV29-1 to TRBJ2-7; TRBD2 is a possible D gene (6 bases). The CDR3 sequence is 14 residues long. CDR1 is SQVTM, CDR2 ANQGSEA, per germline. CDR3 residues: CSLEDRGGSYEQYF. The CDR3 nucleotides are TGCAGCCTTGAAGATCGCGGAGGGTCCTACGAGCAGTACTTC.

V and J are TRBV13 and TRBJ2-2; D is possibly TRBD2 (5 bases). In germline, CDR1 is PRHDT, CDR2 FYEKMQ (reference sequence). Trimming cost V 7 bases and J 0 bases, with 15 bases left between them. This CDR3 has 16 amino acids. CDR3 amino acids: CASTRTADSNTGELFF. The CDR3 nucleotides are TGTGCCAGCACCCGTACAGCGGACTCGAACACCGGGGAGCTGTTTTTT.

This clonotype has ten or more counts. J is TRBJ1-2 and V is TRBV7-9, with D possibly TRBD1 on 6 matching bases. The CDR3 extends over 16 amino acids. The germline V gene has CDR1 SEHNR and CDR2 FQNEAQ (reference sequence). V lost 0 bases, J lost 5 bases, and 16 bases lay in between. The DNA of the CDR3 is TGTGCCAGCAGCTTAGCGCCCCTCGGAGGGGGGTATGGCTACACCTTC. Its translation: CASSLAPLGGGYGYTF.

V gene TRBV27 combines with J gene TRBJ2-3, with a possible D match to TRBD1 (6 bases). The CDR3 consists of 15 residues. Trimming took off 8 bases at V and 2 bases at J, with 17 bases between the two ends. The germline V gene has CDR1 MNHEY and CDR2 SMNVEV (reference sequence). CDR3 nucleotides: TGTGCCAGCCGAGGGGGTGCTTGGTCCACAGATACGCAGTATTTT. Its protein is CASRGGAWSTDTQYF.

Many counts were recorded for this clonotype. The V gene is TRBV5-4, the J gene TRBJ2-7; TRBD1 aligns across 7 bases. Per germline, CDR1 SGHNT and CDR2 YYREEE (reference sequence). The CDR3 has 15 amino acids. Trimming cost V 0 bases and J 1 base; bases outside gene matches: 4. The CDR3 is CASSLGRGRSYEQYF. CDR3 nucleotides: TGTGCCAGCAGCTTGGGAAGGGGGCGATCCTACGAGCAGTACTTC.